This T cell receptor (beta chain) was sequenced for a study of CD8 T cells in ankylosing spondylitis. This clonotype has a single count. Its antigen remains unidentified. TCRdb itself ran the 5' RACE reads through MiXCR, one entry per CDR3 protein. This table has about 210,000 distinct CDR3 sequences, approximately 7.4% appearing once. In germline, CDR1 is SGHRS, CDR2 YFSETQ. The ends were cut back, 1 base at V and 1 base at J, with 23 bases in the middle. This CDR3 contains 19 residues. The study, taken as a whole, reports: Typical of ankylosing spondylitis blood, it appeared, was a TCR beta motif of eight highly homologous variants.

This rearrangement joins TRBV5-1 to TRBJ2-5, with a tentative D call TRBD2 (6 bases). The receptor was derived from a male donor with ankylosing spondylitis. The source material was blood, either unsorted or a sorted T cell fraction (not recorded which). CDR3 nucleotide sequence: TGCGCCAGCAGCTTGCCCAAAACGGGGCAGGGCGGGATCCAAGAGACCCAGTACTTC. Amino acids: CASSLPKTGQGGIQETQYF.